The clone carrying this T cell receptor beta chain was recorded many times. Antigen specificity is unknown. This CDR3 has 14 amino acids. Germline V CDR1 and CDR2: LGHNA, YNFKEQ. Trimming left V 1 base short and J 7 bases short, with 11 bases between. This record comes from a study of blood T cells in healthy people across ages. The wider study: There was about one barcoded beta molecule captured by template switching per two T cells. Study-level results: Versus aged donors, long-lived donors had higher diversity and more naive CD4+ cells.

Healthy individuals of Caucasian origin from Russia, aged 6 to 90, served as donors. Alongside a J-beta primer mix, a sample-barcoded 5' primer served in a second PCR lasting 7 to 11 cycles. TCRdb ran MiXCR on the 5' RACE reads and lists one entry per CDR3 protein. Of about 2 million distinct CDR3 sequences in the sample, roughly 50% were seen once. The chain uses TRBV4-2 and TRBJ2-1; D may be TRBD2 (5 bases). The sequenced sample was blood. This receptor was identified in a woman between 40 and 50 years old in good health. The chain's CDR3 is CASSQGARGNEQFF. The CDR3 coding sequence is TGTGCCAGCAGCCAAGGGGCACGAGGGAATGAGCAGTTCTTC.